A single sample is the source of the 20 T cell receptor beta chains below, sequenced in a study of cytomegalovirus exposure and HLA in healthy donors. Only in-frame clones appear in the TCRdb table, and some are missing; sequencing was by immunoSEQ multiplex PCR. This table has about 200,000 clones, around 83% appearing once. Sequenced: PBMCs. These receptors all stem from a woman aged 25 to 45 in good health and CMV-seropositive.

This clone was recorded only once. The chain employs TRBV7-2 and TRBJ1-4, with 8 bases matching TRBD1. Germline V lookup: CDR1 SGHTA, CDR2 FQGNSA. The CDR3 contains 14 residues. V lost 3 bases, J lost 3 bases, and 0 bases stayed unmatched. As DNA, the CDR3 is TGTGCCAGCAGCTTGGACAGGGCTAATGAAAAACTGTTTTTT. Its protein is CASSLDRANEKLFF.

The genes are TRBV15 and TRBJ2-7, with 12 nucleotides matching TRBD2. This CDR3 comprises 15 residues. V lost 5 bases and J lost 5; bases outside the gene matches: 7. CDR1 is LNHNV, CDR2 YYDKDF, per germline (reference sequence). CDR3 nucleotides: TGTGCCACCAGCGGGATCGGACTAGCGGGACACGAGCAGTACTTC. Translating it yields CATSGIGLAGHEQYF.

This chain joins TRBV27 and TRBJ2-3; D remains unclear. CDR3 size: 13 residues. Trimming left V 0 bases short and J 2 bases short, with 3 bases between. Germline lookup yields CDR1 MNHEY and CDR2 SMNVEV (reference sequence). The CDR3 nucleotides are TGTGCCAGCAGTTTATCGTACACAGATACGCAGTATTTT. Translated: CASSLSYTDTQYF.

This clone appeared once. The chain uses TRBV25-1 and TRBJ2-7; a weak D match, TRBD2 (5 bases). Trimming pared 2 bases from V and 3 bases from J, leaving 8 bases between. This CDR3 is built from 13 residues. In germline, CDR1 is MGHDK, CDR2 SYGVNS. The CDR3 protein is CASSEPGYYEQYF. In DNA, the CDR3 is TGTGCCAGCAGTGAACCGGGGTACTACGAGCAGTACTTC.

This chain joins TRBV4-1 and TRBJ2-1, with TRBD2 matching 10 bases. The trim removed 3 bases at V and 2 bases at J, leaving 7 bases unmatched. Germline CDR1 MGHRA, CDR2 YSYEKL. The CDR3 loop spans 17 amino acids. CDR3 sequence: CASSHRTLAGAYNEQFF. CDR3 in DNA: TGCGCCAGCAGCCATAGAACCCTAGCGGGAGCCTACAATGAGCAGTTCTTC.

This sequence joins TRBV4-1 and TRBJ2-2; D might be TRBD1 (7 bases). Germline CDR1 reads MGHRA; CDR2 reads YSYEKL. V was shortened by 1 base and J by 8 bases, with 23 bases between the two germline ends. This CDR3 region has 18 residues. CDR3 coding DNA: TGCGCCAGCAGCCAAGCGGGTAAATTCGAGACAGGGACTGGGGAGCTGTTTTTT. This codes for CASSQAGKFETGTGELFF.

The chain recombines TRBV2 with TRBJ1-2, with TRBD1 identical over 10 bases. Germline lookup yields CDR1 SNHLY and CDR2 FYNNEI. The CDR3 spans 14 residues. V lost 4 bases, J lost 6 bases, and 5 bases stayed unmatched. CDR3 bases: TGTGCCAGCAGTGGGGACAGGGGATTCGATGGCTACACCTTC. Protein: CASSGDRGFDGYTF.

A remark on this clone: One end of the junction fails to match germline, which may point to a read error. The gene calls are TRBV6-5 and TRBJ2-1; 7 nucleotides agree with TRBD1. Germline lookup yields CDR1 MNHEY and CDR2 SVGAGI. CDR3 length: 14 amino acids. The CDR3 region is CASSWGLTGNEKFF. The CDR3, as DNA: TGTGCCAGCAGTTGGGGTCTGACAGGGAATGAGAAGTTCTTC.

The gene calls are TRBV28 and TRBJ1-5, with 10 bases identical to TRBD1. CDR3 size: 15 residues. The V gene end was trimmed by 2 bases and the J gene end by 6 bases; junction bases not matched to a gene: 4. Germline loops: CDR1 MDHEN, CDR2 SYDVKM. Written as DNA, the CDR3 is TGTGCCAGCAGTTTAGGGGACAGGGGAGGTCAGCCCCAGCATTTT. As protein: CASSLGDRGGQPQHF.

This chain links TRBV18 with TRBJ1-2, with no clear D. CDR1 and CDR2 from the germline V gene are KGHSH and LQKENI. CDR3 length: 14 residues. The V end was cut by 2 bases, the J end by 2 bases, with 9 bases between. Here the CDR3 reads CASSPSQENYGYTF. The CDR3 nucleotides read TGTGCCAGCTCACCATCCCAGGAAAACTATGGCTACACCTTC.

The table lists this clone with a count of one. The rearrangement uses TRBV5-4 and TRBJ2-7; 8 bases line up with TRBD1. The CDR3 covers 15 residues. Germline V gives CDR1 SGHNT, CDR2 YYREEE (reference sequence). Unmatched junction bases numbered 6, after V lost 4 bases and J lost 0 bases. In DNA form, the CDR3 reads TGTGCCAGCAGCCAAACAGGGGGGAGCTCCTACGAGCAGTACTTC. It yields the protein CASSQTGGSSYEQYF.

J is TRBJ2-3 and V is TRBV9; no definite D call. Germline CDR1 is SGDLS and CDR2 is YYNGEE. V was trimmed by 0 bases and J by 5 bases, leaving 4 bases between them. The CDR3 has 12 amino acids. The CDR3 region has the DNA TGTGCCAGCAGCGTAGGTAGAGATACGCAGTATTTT. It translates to CASSVGRDTQYF.

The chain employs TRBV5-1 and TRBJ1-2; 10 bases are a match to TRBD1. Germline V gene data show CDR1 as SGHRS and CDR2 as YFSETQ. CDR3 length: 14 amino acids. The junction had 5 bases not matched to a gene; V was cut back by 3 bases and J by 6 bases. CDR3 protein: CASSSDRGVNGYTF. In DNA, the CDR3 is TGCGCCAGCAGCTCGGACAGGGGGGTTAATGGCTACACCTTC.

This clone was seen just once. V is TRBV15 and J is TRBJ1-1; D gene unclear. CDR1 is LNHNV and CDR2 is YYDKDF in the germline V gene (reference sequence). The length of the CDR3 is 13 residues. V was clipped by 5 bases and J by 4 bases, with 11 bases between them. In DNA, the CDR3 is TGTGCCACCAGCGGCGGGAGGCGCACTGAAGCTTTCTTT. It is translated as CATSGGRRTEAFF.

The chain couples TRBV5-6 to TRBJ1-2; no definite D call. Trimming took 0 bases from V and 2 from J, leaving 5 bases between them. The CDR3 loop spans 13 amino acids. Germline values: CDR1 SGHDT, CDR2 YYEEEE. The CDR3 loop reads CASSLGENYGYTF. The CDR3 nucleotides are TGTGCCAGCAGCTTGGGCGAAAACTATGGCTACACCTTC.

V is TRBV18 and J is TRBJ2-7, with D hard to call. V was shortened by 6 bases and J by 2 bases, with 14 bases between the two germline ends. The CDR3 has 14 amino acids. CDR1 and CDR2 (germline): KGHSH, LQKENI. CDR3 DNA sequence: TGTGCCAGCTCTCCATTACCTGAGACCTACGAGCAGTACTTC. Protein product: CASSPLPETYEQYF.

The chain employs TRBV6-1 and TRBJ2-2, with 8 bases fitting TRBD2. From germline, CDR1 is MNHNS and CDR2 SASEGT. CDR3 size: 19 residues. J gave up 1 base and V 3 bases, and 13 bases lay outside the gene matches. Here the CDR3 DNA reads TGTGCCAGCAGTGATTTCCCCGGCGGGAGGCCATTGAACACCGGGGAGCTGTTTTTT. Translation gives CASSDFPGGRPLNTGELFF.

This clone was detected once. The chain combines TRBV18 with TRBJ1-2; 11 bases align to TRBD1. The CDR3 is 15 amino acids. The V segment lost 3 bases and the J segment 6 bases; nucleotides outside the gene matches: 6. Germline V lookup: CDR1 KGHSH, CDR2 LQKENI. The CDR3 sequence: CASSPTGTGGNGYTF. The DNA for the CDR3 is TGTGCCAGCTCACCCACCGGGACAGGGGGGAATGGCTACACCTTC.

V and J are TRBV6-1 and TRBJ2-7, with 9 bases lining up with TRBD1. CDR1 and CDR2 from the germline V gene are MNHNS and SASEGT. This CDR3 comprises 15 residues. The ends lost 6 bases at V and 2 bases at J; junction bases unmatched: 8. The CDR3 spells CASRIGQGRTYEQYF. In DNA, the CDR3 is TGTGCCAGCAGGATTGGACAGGGGCGAACCTACGAGCAGTACTTC.

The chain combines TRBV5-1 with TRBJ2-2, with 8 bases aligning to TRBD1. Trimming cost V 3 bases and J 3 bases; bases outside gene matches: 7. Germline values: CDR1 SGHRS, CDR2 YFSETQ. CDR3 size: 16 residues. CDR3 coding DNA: TGCGCCAGCAGCTCGAACCAGGGGGCGCACACCGGGGAGCTGTTTTTT. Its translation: CASSSNQGAHTGELFF.